This T cell receptor (beta chain) emerged from a study of identical twins (dated by TCRdb to about 2016). Regarding the research as a whole: The study deep-sequenced TCR alpha and beta repertoires from monozygotic twins, unrelated adults of various ages and cord blood to test whether fetal clonotypes persist. To rule out contamination, the twin experiments were replicated at different times with different library preparation protocols.

V ends up 0 bases short and J 5 bases short, with an unmatched junction base count of 4. Inclusive of the bounding cysteine and phenylalanine, the CDR3 is 15 residues long. Left in the record is the CDR3 DNA by itself, 45 bases read in frame from the first base. CDR1 and CDR2, looked up from the germline V gene (reference sequence), are DFQATT and SNEGSKA. This clonotype was found a few times. The target of this receptor is not known. It has no much larger one-base neighbor in the sample; base qualities were not kept. Receptor amplification or capture employed 5' RACE. TCRdb lists the instrument as Illumina HiSeq 2000. Template switching introduced a universal primer binding site; the final cDNA contained a unique molecular identifier, enabling accurate counting of TCR cDNA molecules. Specific primers in the conserved constant-segment region were used to synthesize first-strand cDNA for TCR alpha and beta chains. To control for contamination, each cDNA library was double barcoded with a SMART-Mk sample barcode plus Illumina barcodes. Two successive PCR steps introduced TruSeq adapter sequences along with Illumina sample barcodes. Sequencing of the TCR alpha and beta cDNA libraries was done on the Illumina HiSeq platform using custom primers. The paper's processing steps were these. MiGEC processed the raw reads to extract unique molecular identifiers, while MiXCR was used to determine the CDR3 positions. For each individual, recombination models were inferred using an EM algorithm with the repgenHMM and IGoR tools. Shared clonotypes were analyzed with the tcR package in R, and sharing was normalized by the product of cloneset sizes. To study raw recombination without the effects of thymic and clonal selection, out-of-frame nonproductive sequences were analyzed. TCRdb passed the public sequencing reads through fastp at Q25 and MiXCR, retaining productive beta sequences. All rows with the same CDR3 protein become a single entry with the most common DNA and genes. These V and J calls originate from TCRdb's pipeline instead of the authors' own analysis. The sample profile shows more than 400,000 distinct CDR3 sequences; roughly 15% of them were found once. The top ten constitute roughly 0.44% of the sample.

What the authors observed across the whole study: Zero-insertion analyses could be partly confounded by invariant T cells such as MAIT and iNKT, although diverse VJ usage argued against such confounding for most clonotypes. Excess twin sharing in beta out-of-frame sequences was weaker because fewer shared sequences lowered the signal-to-noise ratio. Conclusions relied on cross-sectional statistical analysis, since the same donors could not be followed over many years. In monozygotic twins, recombination models systematically underestimated out-of-frame TCR alpha sharing, but the models matched the sharing seen between unrelated individuals. Abundant cord blood beta clonotypes carried fewer insertions; young adult naive repertoires showed a weaker similar trend, while memory repertoires showed none. Compared with coincidental sharing between unrelated individuals, an excess of low generation-probability sequences was observed among out-of-frame TCR alpha sequences shared between twins.

Every donor in the study was a healthy Caucasian. The twin cohort consisted of three pairs of female monozygotic twins, all aged about 18 to 29 years. Positive isolation kits from Invitrogen were used to isolate CD4+ and CD8+ T cell populations. The sample was also linked to a second study, of yellow fever vaccine responses in identical twins. The second paper further reports: The authors reported that the T cell response to vaccination in identical twins appeared partly convergent and partly personalized. Focusing on identical twins, the study followed the T cell clones that responded to the vaccine, and did so with precision.

This sequence uses TRBV20-1 and TRBJ1-5, with 10 bases aligning to TRBD1. Sequenced input: CD4+ T cells sorted from blood. This TCR was recovered from a woman aged 18-29 years in good health. The nucleotide sequence reads as follows: TGCAGTGCTAGAGATAGGGGACAGGGGCATCAGCCCCAGCATTTT. Its translation reads: CSARDRGQGHQPQHF.